These 3 T cell receptor beta chains came from one sample sequenced in a study of blood T cell repertoires in COVID-19. The assay was immunoSEQ multiplex PCR, and TCRdb's table has in-frame clones only and misses some. The table lists fewer than 400,000 clones, roughly 91% of them singletons. Source material: PBMCs or T cells enriched from blood (not recorded which). The receptors were gathered from a woman between 25 and 40 years old who had recovered from COVID-19.

V and J are TRBV4-3 and TRBJ1-1, with TRBD1 matching over 7 bases. Germline V gene lookup returns CDR1 LGHNA and CDR2 YSLEER. J was trimmed by 3 bases and V by 2 bases; bases with no gene match: 9. The CDR3 consists of 16 residues. In DNA form, the CDR3 reads TGCGCCAGCAGCCAACAGACAGGGAGGCTAGACACTGAAGCTTTCTTT. Translation: CASSQQTGRLDTEAFF.

The chain carries TRBV7-2 and TRBJ1-4; 8 positions agree with TRBD1. Per germline, CDR1 SGHTA and CDR2 FQGNSA. The CDR3 consists of 15 residues. Unmatched junction bases numbered 9, after V lost 6 bases and J lost 6 bases. The CDR3 loop is CASSSGDRFYEKLFF. Written as DNA, the CDR3 is TGTGCCAGCAGTTCTGGGGACAGGTTTTATGAAAAACTGTTTTTT.

The chain employs TRBV16 and TRBJ1-2, with D unresolved. With 4 bases removed from V and 1 base from J, the gap between germline ends came to 7 bases. Germline-derived CDR1 and CDR2 are KGHSY and FQNENV. This CDR3 contains 13 residues. CDR3 sequence (DNA): TGTGCCAGCAGCCGGGAGAGTAACTATGGCTACACCTTC. Translating gives CASSRESNYGYTF.